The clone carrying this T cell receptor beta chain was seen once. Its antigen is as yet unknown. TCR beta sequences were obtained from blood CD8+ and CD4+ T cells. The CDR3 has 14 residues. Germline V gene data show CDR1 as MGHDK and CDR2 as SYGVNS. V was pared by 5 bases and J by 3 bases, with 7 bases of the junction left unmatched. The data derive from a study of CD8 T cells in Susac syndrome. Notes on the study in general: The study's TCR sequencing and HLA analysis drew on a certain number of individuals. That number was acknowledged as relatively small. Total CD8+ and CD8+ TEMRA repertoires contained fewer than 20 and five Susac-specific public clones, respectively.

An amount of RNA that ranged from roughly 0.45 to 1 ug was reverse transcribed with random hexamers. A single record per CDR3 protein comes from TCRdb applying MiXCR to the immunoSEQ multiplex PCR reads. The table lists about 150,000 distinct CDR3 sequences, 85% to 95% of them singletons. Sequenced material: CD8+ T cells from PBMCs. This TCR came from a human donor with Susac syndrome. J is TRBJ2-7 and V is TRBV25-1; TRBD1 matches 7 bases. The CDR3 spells CASSPSGQNYEQYF. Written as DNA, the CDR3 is TGTGCCAGCAGTCCCTCGGGACAGAACTACGAGCAGTACTTC.